This T cell receptor beta chain was identified in a study of T cell responses to AZD1222 COVID-19 vaccine. Background on the study: Timing groups of about 4 and about 12 weeks for second doses were pooled.

Note on this clone: Its antigen is not known.

General study findings and limits: Donors in the cohort were predominantly white British and more often female, and clonal diversity was possibly underestimated. At baseline, just six AZD1222 recipients tested seropositive. Nearly half of spike-specific TCRs reportedly go after variant regions that carry no mutations.

Assay: immunoSEQ multiplex PCR; the TCRdb copy retains only in-frame clones and omits some. The sample has about 97,000 clones, 90% to 95% seen once; the top ten hold approximately 8.3%. This sequence was found in an adult in good health. The sample consisted of peripheral blood, taken on day 0 of AZD1222 vaccination.

The CDR3 sequence is CASSPRLQETQYF. The CDR3 DNA sequence: TGTGCCAGCTCACCCCGGCTTCAAGAGACCCAGTACTTC. The rearrangement joins TRBV18 to TRBJ2-5, with no clear D. Germline V gene sequence: CDR1 KGHSH, CDR2 LQKENI. Trimming cost V 3 bases and J 2 bases, with 7 bases left between them. The CDR3 sequence is 13 residues long.